The clone carrying this T cell receptor beta chain was recorded many times. Its antigen is unknown. This sample stems from a study of T cells in Graves' hyperthyroidism and ophthalmopathy. The overall study: Peripheral blood was secured at the point of initial diagnosis, before any treatment.

Stable hyperthyroidism: no ophthalmopathy progression over 18 months of follow-up. Those with hyperthyroidism were 18 to 65 years old, newly diagnosed, and ill for under 2 months. CDR1 SGHRS and CDR2 YFSETQ come from the germline V gene. The CDR3 has 15 amino acids. V lost 4 bases, J lost 6 bases, and 9 bases stayed unmatched. Findings and caveats of the study: Most thyroid clonotypes expanded above 0.001 appeared in blood too.

Amplified regions were TCR beta CDR3 sequences from RNA transcripts. The TCR CDR3 first-round RT-PCR relied on the HTBI primer set. TCRdb recomputed calls from the multiplex PCR reads with MiXCR, one row per CDR3 protein. Among 350,000 or so distinct CDR3 sequences listed, roughly 18% were seen once. Source material: blood. This chain connects TRBV5-1 to TRBJ2-4; 8 nucleotides agree with TRBD1. The sequence came from a woman in her forties or fifties with Graves' hyperthyroidism. This chain's CDR3 is CASSPLAGGGNIQYF. The CDR3, as DNA: TGCGCCAGCAGCCCTCTGGCAGGGGGCGGAAACATTCAGTACTTC.